This section outlines one T cell receptor (beta chain) sequence together with its context. This sample stems from a study of cytomegalovirus exposure and HLA in healthy donors. PCR employed 60 Vbeta and 13 Jbeta primers. Sequenced by immunoSEQ multiplex PCR; TCRdb stores in-frame clones only, minus some. The sample shows roughly 200,000 clones, around 88% of them seen only once. The sequence was collected from a woman in her twenties or thirties in good health and CMV-seronegative. The sample comprised PBMCs.

The CDR3 coding sequence is TGTGCCAGCAGCTTCCGGGACAGCTCCTACGAGCAGTACTTC. This encodes CASSFRDSSYEQYF. The chain links TRBV7-8 to TRBJ2-7, with TRBD1 matching 7 bases. This CDR3 is 14 amino acids long. Losses at the gene ends were 3 bases for V and 0 bases for J; bases not matched to a gene: 2. Germline V gives CDR1 SGHVS, CDR2 FQNEAQ.